This TCR beta chain was identified during a study of blood T cells in healthy people across ages. V shed 3 bases and J shed 2 bases, with 10 bases lying between them. The CDR3 has 14 amino acids. Germline V gene data show CDR1 as WSHSY and CDR2 as SAAADI. The study's findings and limits: In long-lived donors, naive CD4+ cell counts and diversity exceeded those of aged donors. When one million T cells were used, diversity estimates were thought to be underestimates.

There are a few counts of this clonotype. The antigen remains undetermined. The authors ran a second PCR of roughly 6 to 12 cycles using a sample-barcoded 5' primer and a J-beta primer mix. CDR3-containing paired-end reads numbering at least 2.5 million came from each sample. Each CDR3 protein gets one entry after TCRdb re-called the 5' RACE reads with MiXCR. Of 650,000 to 900,000 distinct CDR3 sequences listed, approximately 67% are singletons. Caucasian, healthy and from Russia, the donors were aged between roughly 6 and 95. The sequenced material came from blood. This sequence was found in a man aged 30 to 45 in good health. V is TRBV10-2 and J is TRBJ1-2; D is undetermined. CDR3 DNA sequence: TGCGCCAGCAGTGACAAACAGTCAAACTATGGCTACACCTTC. This sequence encodes CASSDKQSNYGYTF.